Here is one TCR beta chain with its context. No antigen is known for it. This sample stems from a study of blood T cells in healthy people across ages. Study details: About one barcoded beta molecule per two T cells came from capture by template switching.

J was trimmed by 3 bases and V by 2 bases; bases with no gene match: 9. The CDR3 extends over 16 amino acids. Overall study results and limits: Total diversity from one million sequenced T cells was likely underestimated.

The second PCR ran roughly 7 to 11 cycles with a sample-barcoded 5' primer and J-beta primers. A tag from a template-switch adaptor with 12 random nucleotides marked each cDNA molecule. Via MiXCR, TCRdb re-called the 5' RACE reads, giving one row per CDR3 protein. The sample holds over 1,500,000 distinct CDR3 sequences, approximately 40% seen once. The TCR originated in a human donor in good health. Input material: blood. J is TRBJ2-7 and V is TRBV12-3 or TRBV12-4; the match to TRBD1 covers 8 bases. CDR3 sequence reads: CASSLKAGTGVYEQYF. CDR3 bases: TGTGCCAGCAGTTTAAAGGCAGGGACAGGCGTCTACGAGCAGTACTTC.